Listed here are 5 T cell receptor beta chains from one sample, sequenced in a study of persistence of HIV-infected CD4 T cells. Anti-CD3/anti-CD28 beads served as a nonspecific positive control stimulus. Sorting selected CD4+ T cells upregulating both CD40 ligand and CD69. The libraries were made with immunoSEQ version 4 in survey mode. TCRdb keeps only in-frame clones here, not all; method: immunoSEQ multiplex PCR. The sample lists about 45,000 clones; approximately 91% were seen once. These receptors' antigens are unknown. The sequences come from CD4+ T cells sorted from PBMCs after approximately 20-hour stimulation, collected from a patient who received antiretroviral therapy. These receptor sequences come from an adult man with HIV who was CMV-seropositive.

The chain combines TRBV18 with TRBJ2-7; 7 nucleotides agree with TRBD1. Germline lookup yields CDR1 KGHSH and CDR2 LQKENI. Unmatched junction bases numbered 10, after V lost 3 bases and J lost 2 bases. The CDR3 consists of 16 residues. CDR3 sequence (DNA): TGTGCCAGCTCACCCCAAAGACAGGGAATGACCTACGAGCAGTACTTC. Translation: CASSPQRQGMTYEQYF. The full variable domain, in which reference TRBV18 and TRBJ2-7 provide the parts outside the CDR3, is NAGVMQNPRHLVRRRGQEARLRCSPMKGHSHVYWYRQLPEEGLKFMVYLQKENIIDESGMPKERFSAEFPKEGPSILRIQQVVRGDSAAYFCASSPQRQGMTYEQYFGPGTRLTVT.

This chain uses TRBV18 with TRBJ2-5; D gene ambiguous. This CDR3 spans 15 amino acids. The V end was cut by 2 bases, the J end by 5 bases, with 15 bases between. Germline V lookup: CDR1 KGHSH, CDR2 LQKENI. CDR3 sequence (DNA): TGTGCCAGCTCACCAGATTCGAGCGCGATCGAGACCCAGTACTTC. This translates into CASSPDSSAIETQYF.

The chain is built from TRBV15 and TRBJ2-1; tentative D call: TRBD1 (7 bases). The CDR3 is made up of 17 amino acids. Germline loops: CDR1 LNHNV, CDR2 YYDKDF (reference sequence). V lost 1 base and J 5 bases, leaving 18 bases between the germline ends. The CDR3, as DNA: TGTGCCACCAGCAGAGTCTTTGTCGCGGGACAGAACAATGAGCAGTTCTTC. Protein product: CATSRVFVAGQNNEQFF.

The chain uses TRBV5-1 and TRBJ2-1, with TRBD2 matching over 11 bases. The length of the CDR3 is 15 residues. The junction had 6 bases not matched to a gene; V was cut back by 5 bases and J by 5 bases. CDR1 and CDR2 (germline): SGHRS, YFSETQ. The DNA for the CDR3 is TGCGCCAGCAGTTGGACTAGCGGGTATGACAATGAGCAGTTCTTC. This sequence encodes CASSWTSGYDNEQFF. Based on the CDR3 plus reference TRBV5-1 and TRBJ2-1, the full variable domain is KAGVTQTPRYLIKTRGQQVTLSCSPISGHRSVSWYQQTPGQGLQFLFEYFSETQRNKGNFPGRFSGRQFSNSRSEMNVSTLELGDSALYLCASSWTSGYDNEQFFGPGTRLTVL.

The chain carries TRBV19 and TRBJ2-2; possibly TRBD2 for D (7 bases). The CDR3 consists of 16 residues. Trimming pared 5 bases from V and 6 bases from J, leaving 19 bases between. Germline lookup yields CDR1 LNHDA and CDR2 SQIVND (reference sequence). CDR3 in amino acids: CASSYREGNSAGELFF. Here the CDR3 DNA reads TGTGCCAGTAGTTACAGGGAGGGTAATTCCGCCGGGGAGCTGTTTTTT.